This TCR beta chain appears in the sequencing data of a study of cytotoxic CD8 clonotypes in ibrutinib-treated CLL. Study-wide context: The response samples were taken once patients had been treated for a median of approximately twelve months, range 6 to 36. Broader study findings: Sustained-remission and progressing patients were not sampled at matched times. Among the clonotypes, public ones were uncommon and contracted or held stable on treatment.

The protocol was immunoSEQ multiplex PCR, while the TCRdb copy is restricted to in-frame clones and leaves out a portion. The data hold hundreds of thousands of clones, with roughly three quarters observed a single time. The CDR3 is 13 amino acids. The V end lost 4 bases, the J end lost 4 bases, and 7 bases lay between the germline ends. Germline lookup yields CDR1 SGHTA and CDR2 FQGNSA. Of note for this clone: Its antigen is not identified.

The receptor's source is a human donor with chronic lymphocytic leukemia. Sequences were derived from PBMCs, sampled after 12 months of ibrutinib treatment. This sequence joins TRBV7-2 and TRBJ2-2; D could derive from TRBD1 or TRBD2 (5 bases each). The CDR3 reads CASSYGTTGELFF. Here the CDR3 DNA reads TGTGCCAGCAGCTACGGGACCACCGGGGAGCTGTTTTTT.